This T cell receptor beta chain comes out of a study of shared clonotypes between healthy human individuals. Study-level background: Ranging from 18 to 49 in age, donors were a couple of women and three men.

Original analysis: Filtering differed since immunoSEQ provided only junctions, with no quality scores. TCRdb's table, derived via immunoSEQ multiplex PCR, lists solely in-frame clones and lacks some. Clone size and V and J calls were adopted from that table, with D and trimming inferred from the DNA. The sample has about 2.1 million clones, about 94% seen once. Regarding the study as a whole: In having few donors, the study represented limited genetic and exposure-history diversity. Generation of non-shared clonotypes was less probable than generation of clonotypes shared by all four donors.

Naive CD8 cells lacked CD45RO, underwent positive selection for CCR7 and left out terminally differentiated effector memory CD45RA+ cells. CDR3 length: 16 amino acids. The V gene end was trimmed by 5 bases and the J gene end by 4 bases; junction bases not matched to a gene: 11. Germline CDR1 MNHEY, CDR2 SMNVEV (reference sequence). As concerns this clone: Its target is unknown.

The clonotype comes from a man between 18 and 35 years old in good health. Some clones in this sample may be carry-over from other donors' samples. The rearrangement joins TRBV27 to TRBJ2-3; 8 bases fit TRBD1. The sample taken for sequencing was naive CD8+ T cells from PBMCs. CDR3 loop: CASSVRGPLGADTQYF. The CDR3 nucleotides are TGTGCCAGCAGTGTCAGGGGGCCGCTGGGGGCAGATACGCAGTATTTT.